Described below is a single T cell receptor (beta chain) sequence and its context. The sample is drawn from a study of T cells expressing NK-cell markers. TCRdb re-called the 5' RACE reads and shows each CDR3 protein once, DNA omitted. The sample data list 160,000 or so distinct CDR3 sequences. The length of the CDR3 is 16 residues. Germline V gene data show CDR1 as SQVTM and CDR2 as ANQGSEA. The clonotype comes from a woman between 18 and 69 years old in good health. The sequencing input was blood T cells: a sorted CD56 or NKG2C T cell subset, CD4+ or CD8+ T cells, or bulk PBMC T cells (not recorded which). The rearrangement uses TRBV29-1 and TRBJ1-2; TCRdb's D gene call, TRBD1, goes unchecked for lack of DNA. The chain's CDR3 is CSVEDPNRDTSYGYTF.